Below, 13 T cell receptor beta chains from the same sample are listed, as sequenced in a study of T-cell reconstitution after alpha-beta-depleted transplantation in children. Construction of the TCRbeta library involved unique molecular identifiers. Each CDR3 protein gets one entry after TCRdb re-called the PCR reads with MiXCR. The sample comprises some 590,000 distinct CDR3 sequences, approximately 10% of which are singletons, and less than 5% rests with the top ten. The sequenced sample was PBMCs from the stem cell graft donor, obtained from the stem cell graft. The origin of the receptors is a human donor who donated a stem cell graft to a child with acute myeloid leukemia.

This chain connects TRBV5-8 to TRBJ2-7; 8 bases match TRBD1. Germline-derived CDR1 and CDR2 are SGHTS and YDEGEE. The CDR3 has 16 residues. Germline trimming cut 0 bases from V and 3 bases from J; bases unmatched to any gene: 8. The CDR3 region has the DNA TGTGCCAGCAGCTTGGCCCCGACAGGGGAGTACTACGAGCAGTACTTC. This encodes CASSLAPTGEYYEQYF.

This clonotype has at least ten counts. The J gene is TRBJ2-5, the V gene TRBV20-1, with 12 bases fitting TRBD2. Unmatched junction bases numbered 19, after V lost 1 base and J lost 7 bases. Germline assignment: CDR1 DFQATT and CDR2 SNEGSKA (reference sequence). The CDR3 has 19 residues. CDR3 nucleotides: TGCAGTGCTAGAGCGGGAGGAGGGGGCGAACTAGCGGGAGGACGGACCCAGTACTTC. It codes for CSARAGGGGELAGGRTQYF.

This clonotype was picked up many times. The rearrangement joins TRBV21-1 to TRBJ1-2; the table's D call, TRBD1, has no DNA check behind it. TRBV21-1 is described as a pseudogene. The CDR3 has 14 residues. CDR3 coding DNA: TGTGCCAGCAGCAACCGGGTAGAATCATATGGCTACACCTTC. It yields the protein CASSNRVESYGYTF.

This clonotype was counted between two and nine times. The V call is TRBV20-1, the J call TRBJ2-7; 10 nucleotides line up with TRBD2. Germline values: CDR1 DFQATT, CDR2 SNEGSKA (reference sequence). Losses at the gene ends were 6 bases for V and 1 base for J; bases not matched to a gene: 21. This CDR3 has 19 residues. The CDR3 spells CSANSKPTSGPYVSYEQYF. The CDR3 DNA reads as TGCAGTGCGAATTCTAAGCCGACTAGCGGGCCATATGTATCCTACGAGCAGTACTTC.

This clonotype was found many times. At one end, the junction sequence differs from germline, possibly due to a read error. The chain recombines TRBV5-1 with TRBJ2-1; TRBD2 agrees at 11 bases. Looked up from germline, CDR1 is SGHRS and CDR2 is YFSETQ. The CDR3 sequence is 15 residues long. The CDR3 sequence is CASSLGLAGGDEQFF. Written as DNA, the CDR3 is TGTGCCAGCAGTTTGGGCCTAGCGGGAGGAGATGAGCAGTTCTTC.

This clonotype occurred many times. This sequence joins TRBV3-1 and TRBJ2-7, with 10 bases fitting TRBD2. This CDR3 spans 16 amino acids. Germline CDR1 is LGHDT and CDR2 is YNNKEL (reference sequence). The trim removed 0 bases at V and 7 bases at J, leaving 9 bases unmatched. The CDR3 bases are TGTGCCAGCAGCCAAGATTTAACTAGCGGGAATCGGGAGCAGTACTTC. It is translated as CASSQDLTSGNREQYF.

The chain carries TRBV20-1 and TRBJ2-1, with 10 bases aligning to TRBD2. The ends lost 4 bases at V and 8 bases at J; junction bases unmatched: 8. The germline CDR1 and CDR2 sequences are DFQATT and SNEGSKA (reference sequence). This CDR3 region has 14 residues. DNA of the CDR3: TGCAGTGCTACCTCCTGGACTAGCGGACATGAGCAGTTCTTC. Amino acids: CSATSWTSGHEQFF.

This clonotype was observed a handful of times. V and J are TRBV6-1 and TRBJ1-2; no clear D gene. Per germline, CDR1 MNHNS and CDR2 SASEGT. There are 11 residues in the CDR3. Trimming took off 7 bases at V and 8 bases at J, with 11 bases between the two ends. CDR3 in amino acids: CASTRRWGYTF. The CDR3 DNA reads as TGTGCCAGCACACGTCGTTGGGGCTACACCTTC.

The V gene is TRBV5-1, the J gene TRBJ1-1; 8 nucleotides match TRBD1. CDR1 is SGHRS, CDR2 YFSETQ, per germline. CDR3 length equals 16 residues. The J segment lost 4 bases and the V segment lost 0 bases, leaving 8 bases of the junction unmatched. The DNA for the CDR3 is TGCGCCAGCAGCTTGGAGGGGACAGGCAGGGGCACTGAAGCTTTCTTT. The encoded protein is CASSLEGTGRGTEAFF.

V and J are TRBV28 and TRBJ1-1; D is ambiguous. Trimming took off 6 bases at V and 7 bases at J, with 12 bases between the two ends. CDR3 length equals 12 residues. Germline loops: CDR1 MDHEN, CDR2 SYDVKM. CDR3 protein: CASSLGNLEAFF. The CDR3 DNA sequence: TGTGCCAGCAGCCTCGGAAACCTTGAAGCTTTCTTT. Using reference TRBV28 and TRBJ1-1 for the parts outside the CDR3, the full variable domain is DVKVTQSSRYLVKRTGEKVFLECVQDMDHENMFWYRQDPGLGLRLIYFSYDVKMKEKGDIPEGYSVSREKKERFSLILESASTNQTSMYLCASSLGNLEAFFGQGTRLTVV.

The chain combines TRBV14 with TRBJ2-1; 14 positions match TRBD2. Germline loops: CDR1 SGHDN, CDR2 FVKESK. V was pared by 1 base and J by 4 bases, with 6 bases of the junction left unmatched. The CDR3 has 18 residues. In DNA, the CDR3 is TGTGCCAGCAGCCAAGGAACGGGGACTAGCGGGAGTTACAATGAGCAGTTCTTC. It is translated as CASSQGTGTSGSYNEQFF. Filled out from reference TRBV14 and TRBJ2-1, the complete variable domain reads EAGVTQFPSHSVIEKGQTVTLRCDPISGHDNLYWYRRVMGKEIKFLLHFVKESKQDESGMPNNRFLAERTGGTYSTLKVQPAELEDSGVYFCASSQGTGTSGSYNEQFFGPGTRLTVL.

This clonotype was observed a handful of times. J is TRBJ2-1 and V is TRBV20-1, with TRBD2 identical over 8 bases. Germline values: CDR1 DFQATT, CDR2 SNEGSKA (reference sequence). CDR3 size: 15 residues. The ends lost 3 bases at V and 5 bases at J; junction bases unmatched: 9. CDR3 amino acids: CSARAPSGLNNEQFF. The CDR3 coding sequence is TGCAGTGCTAGGGCGCCTAGCGGGCTCAACAATGAGCAGTTCTTC.

The table lists this clonotype with a few counts. This sequence joins TRBV9 and TRBJ2-1; 12 bases align to TRBD2. This CDR3 has 15 amino acids. Germline V gives CDR1 SGDLS, CDR2 YYNGEE. V shed 2 bases, J shed 6 bases, and the junction held 3 bases outside the gene matches. Here the CDR3 reads CASSVTSGSFNEQFF. As DNA, the CDR3 is TGTGCCAGCAGCGTGACTAGCGGGAGTTTCAATGAGCAGTTCTTC.